This T cell receptor (beta chain) was obtained from a study of beta chain features in type 1 diabetes. Study background: Cell yields, age and gender were similar between patients and healthy donors.

Comment on this clone: What it binds is not known.

Study-wide results and limits: A PCR bias possibly favoring shorter templates would apply equally to patients and controls. Reduced insertions and increased deletions marked VDJ junctions in type 1 diabetes patients. The study found moderately but significantly shorter TCRB CDR3s in all four CD4+ subsets of Type 1 diabetes patients.

TCRB transcripts that were expressed got sequenced, as all of the isolated RNA had been reverse transcribed. Using immunoSEQ multiplex PCR, the repertoire was profiled, and TCRdb retains in-frame clones only, with some absent. The sample records 500,000 to 700,000 clones, 15% to 19% being singletons. This receptor was identified in a young man in good health. Sequenced sample: naive CD4+ T cells from blood.

This CDR3 is CASSPFLAGYNEQFF. CDR3 coding DNA: TGTGCCAGCAGTCCCTTTCTAGCGGGCTACAATGAGCAGTTCTTC. The genes are TRBV27 and TRBJ2-1; 8 bases match TRBD2. The CDR3 loop spans 15 amino acids. With V trimmed by 5 bases and J by 3 bases, 6 bases remained unmatched. Germline values: CDR1 MNHEY, CDR2 SMNVEV (reference sequence).